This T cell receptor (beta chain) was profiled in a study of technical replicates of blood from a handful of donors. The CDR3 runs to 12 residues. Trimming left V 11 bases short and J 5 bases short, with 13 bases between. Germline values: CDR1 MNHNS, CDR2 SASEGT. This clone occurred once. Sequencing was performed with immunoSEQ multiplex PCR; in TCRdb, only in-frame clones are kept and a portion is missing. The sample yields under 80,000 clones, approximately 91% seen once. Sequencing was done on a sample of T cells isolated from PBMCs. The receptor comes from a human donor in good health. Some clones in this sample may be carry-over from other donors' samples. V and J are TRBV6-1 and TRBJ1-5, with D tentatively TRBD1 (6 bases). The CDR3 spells CAAGAGDQPQHF. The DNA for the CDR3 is TGTGCCGCGGGGGCAGGGGATCAGCCCCAGCATTTT.